The 14 T cell receptor beta chains listed next were all sequenced from one sample in a study of response to subunit inactivated influenza vaccine. TCRdb analysed the RT-PCR reads with MiXCR anew, one entry per CDR3 protein. This table has hundreds of thousands of distinct CDR3 sequences, approximately 16% appearing once. The sequencing used CD4+ T cells sorted from PBMCs, collected less than 25 months after vaccination. The receptors come from a man aged 50-75 years who received an inactivated influenza vaccine.

This clonotype was seen more than once but under ten times. The chain is built from TRBV9 and TRBJ2-5; TRBD2 agrees at 9 bases. This CDR3 contains 16 residues. Germline CDR1 is SGDLS and CDR2 is YYNGEE. V dropped 0 bases and J dropped 5; count of bases not matched to a gene: 8. CDR3 region: CASSVGNSGRTETQYF. In nucleotides, the CDR3 is TGTGCCAGCAGCGTAGGTAATAGCGGGAGAACGGAGACCCAGTACTTC.

This clonotype was picked up a small number of times. This chain uses TRBV3-1 with TRBJ1-6; the D is unclear. Germline-derived CDR1 and CDR2 are LGHDT and YNNKEL (reference sequence). V lost 2 bases, J lost 1 base, and 6 bases lay in between. This CDR3 is 15 amino acids long. CDR3 sequence reads: CASSQQVSYNSPLHF. CDR3 DNA: TGTGCCAGCAGCCAACAGGTTTCCTATAATTCACCCCTCCACTTT.

The chain couples TRBV18 to TRBJ2-2; no firm D call. Germline V gives CDR1 KGHSH, CDR2 LQKENI. This CDR3 contains 14 residues. The V end lost 0 bases, the J end lost 5 bases, and 7 bases lay between the germline ends. This CDR3 reads CASSPPSVTGELFF. CDR3 coding DNA: TGTGCCAGCTCACCACCGTCAGTAACCGGGGAGCTGTTTTTT. Complete variable domain (other parts from reference TRBV18 and TRBJ2-2): NAGVMQNPRHLVRRRGQEARLRCSPMKGHSHVYWYRQLPEEGLKFMVYLQKENIIDESGMPKERFSAEFPKEGPSILRIQQVVRGDSAAYFCASSPPSVTGELFFGEGSRLTVL.

V and J are TRBV27 and TRBJ2-4; D not resolved. Germline V gives CDR1 MNHEY, CDR2 SMNVEV (reference sequence). Trimming removed 3 bases from V and 3 bases from J, with 6 bases in between. The CDR3 has 13 amino acids. The CDR3 bases are TGTGCCAGCAGTTTCGACATCAAAAACATTCAGTACTTC. Encoded protein: CASSFDIKNIQYF.

This clonotype came up many times. J is TRBJ2-3 and V is TRBV5-5; 11 bases are a match to TRBD2. V gave up 7 bases and J gave up 5 bases; unmatched junction bases: 15. The germline V gene has CDR1 SGHKS and CDR2 YYEKEE (reference sequence). This CDR3 has 17 amino acids. For the CDR3, the DNA is TGTGCCAGCGGCCCAACAGCGACTAGCGGGACAAAAGATACGCAGTATTTT. Translation: CASGPTATSGTKDTQYF.

The CDR3 DNA follows: TGTGCCAGCAGCCAAGATAGGCGGGAGAGCACCATATATTTT. Residues: CASSQDRRESTIYF. J is TRBJ1-3 and V is TRBV4-2; D is unclear. Germline assignment: CDR1 LGHNA and CDR2 YNFKEQ. The CDR3 is 14 amino acids. Trimming took 0 bases from V and 9 from J, leaving 12 bases between them.

The J gene is TRBJ2-5, the V gene TRBV24-1, with D possibly TRBD1 on 6 matching bases. V lost 9 bases, J lost 3 bases, and 16 bases lay in between. The CDR3 contains 14 residues. Germline V gene data show CDR1 as KGHDR and CDR2 as SFDVKD. This CDR3 is CATFLAQGKETQYF. CDR3 in DNA: TGTGCCACCTTTCTGGCCCAGGGGAAAGAGACCCAGTACTTC.

This clonotype was observed a few times. V gene TRBV10-3 combines with J gene TRBJ1-4, with 8 bases aligning to TRBD1. Germline-derived CDR1 and CDR2 are ENHRY and SYGVKD. J was trimmed by 7 bases and V by 5 bases; bases with no gene match: 9. The CDR3 is 15 residues long. The CDR3 here is CAISPTTGAGEKLFF. DNA for the CDR3: TGTGCCATCAGTCCTACGACAGGGGCGGGTGAAAAACTGTTTTTT.

This chain links TRBV7-2 with TRBJ1-4; D is ambiguous. The CDR3 is 15 amino acids. V lost 3 bases to trimming and J lost 0 bases, with 8 bases between them. Germline V lookup: CDR1 SGHTA, CDR2 FQGNSA. The CDR3 sequence: CASSLPLSTNEKLFF. The CDR3 bases are TGTGCCAGCAGCTTGCCTCTGTCAACTAATGAAAAACTGTTTTTT.

This clonotype has ten or more counts. This sequence joins TRBV15 and TRBJ2-7; 8 bases are shared with TRBD1. Germline CDR1 LNHNV, CDR2 YYDKDF (reference sequence). CDR3 size: 14 residues. The V and J ends lost 4 bases and 4 bases, in that order; junction bases with no gene match: 6. Here the CDR3 DNA reads TGTGCCACCAGCACGGACAGGGAGCCTTACGAGCAGTACTTC. It translates to CATSTDREPYEQYF.

This chain joins TRBV28 and TRBJ2-3; D is uncertain. The CDR3 is 14 amino acids. In germline, CDR1 is MDHEN, CDR2 SYDVKM. Trimming stripped 5 bases from V and 4 bases from J, with 13 bases between. This CDR3 is CASSRLMKADTQYF. The DNA of the CDR3 is TGTGCCAGCAGTCGACTCATGAAGGCAGATACGCAGTATTTT.

This clonotype was counted between two and nine times. This sequence joins TRBV7-2 and TRBJ2-7, with a tentative D call TRBD2 (5 bases). CDR1 is SGHTA and CDR2 is FQGNSA in the germline V gene. The CDR3 consists of 15 residues. Deletions cut 0 bases from V and 0 bases from J, with 9 bases between. In nucleotides, the CDR3 is TGTGCCAGCAGCTTAGCGGGAGTCGGCTCCTACGAGCAGTACTTC. Translated, it gives CASSLAGVGSYEQYF. Full variable domain (rest looked up from reference TRBV7-2 and TRBJ2-7): GAGVSQSPSNKVTEKGKDVELRCDPISGHTALYWYRQSLGQGLEFLIYFQGNSAPDKSGLPSDRFSAERTGGSVSTLTIQRTQQEDSAVYLCASSLAGVGSYEQYFGPGTRLTVT.

The table lists this clonotype with a few counts. The J gene is TRBJ1-1, the V gene TRBV4-2; D is ambiguous. Germline V gene sequence: CDR1 LGHNA, CDR2 YNFKEQ. V dropped 4 bases and J dropped 1 base, with 7 bases sitting between them. The CDR3 sequence is 13 residues long. For the CDR3, the DNA is TGTGCCAGCAGCCCTTACCAGAACACTGAAGCTTTCTTT. Encoded protein: CASSPYQNTEAFF.

This clonotype has ten or more counts. CDR3 sequence (DNA): TGTGCCACCAGTGGTGCGGCGGGGGTAGGTGCCGGGGAGCTGTTTTTT. Translated, it gives CATSGAAGVGAGELFF. This chain links TRBV15 with TRBJ2-2; the match to TRBD2 covers 7 bases. The CDR3 has 16 amino acids. Unmatched junction bases numbered 13, after V lost 6 bases and J lost 6 bases. Germline V gene sequence: CDR1 LNHNV, CDR2 YYDKDF (reference sequence).